This T cell receptor beta chain was found in a study of follicular helper T cells after annual influenza vaccination. The CDR3 spans 15 residues. From germline, CDR1 is SEHNR and CDR2 FQNEAQ (reference sequence). The time point here: 2015-2016 season, pre-vaccination. In its sample, this clone was seen a few times. Its ends do not fully match the called genes, so a read error is possible. Clones were sequenced by immunoSEQ multiplex PCR, and TCRdb holds only the in-frame ones, with some missing. This sample has some 6,000 clones, with about 81% found just once. The V and J genes are TRBV7-9 and TRBJ2-7, with D perhaps matching TRBD2 (5 bases). The TCR sequence derives from an adult who received the influenza vaccine. The starting material was CXCR5- memory CD4+ T cells sorted from blood, obtained on the day of influenza vaccination. The CDR3: CASSRLASKPYWEHF. The CDR3 region has the DNA TGTGCCAGCAGCCGCTTGGCCAGCAAGCCTTACTGGGAGCACTTC.